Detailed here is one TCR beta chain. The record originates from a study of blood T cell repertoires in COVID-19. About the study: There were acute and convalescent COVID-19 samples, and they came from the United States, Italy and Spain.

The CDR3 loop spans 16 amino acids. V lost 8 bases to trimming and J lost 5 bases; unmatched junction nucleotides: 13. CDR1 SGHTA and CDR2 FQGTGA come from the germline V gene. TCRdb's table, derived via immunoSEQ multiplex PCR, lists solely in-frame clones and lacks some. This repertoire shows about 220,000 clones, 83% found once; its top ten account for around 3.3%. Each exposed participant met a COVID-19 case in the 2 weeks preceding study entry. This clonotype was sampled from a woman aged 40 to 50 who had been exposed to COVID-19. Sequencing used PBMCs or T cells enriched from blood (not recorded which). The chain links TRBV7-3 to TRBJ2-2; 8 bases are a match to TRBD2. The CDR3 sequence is CASGLSGGVYTGELFF. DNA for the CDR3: TGTGCCAGCGGTCTGAGCGGGGGTGTATATACCGGGGAGCTGTTTTTT.